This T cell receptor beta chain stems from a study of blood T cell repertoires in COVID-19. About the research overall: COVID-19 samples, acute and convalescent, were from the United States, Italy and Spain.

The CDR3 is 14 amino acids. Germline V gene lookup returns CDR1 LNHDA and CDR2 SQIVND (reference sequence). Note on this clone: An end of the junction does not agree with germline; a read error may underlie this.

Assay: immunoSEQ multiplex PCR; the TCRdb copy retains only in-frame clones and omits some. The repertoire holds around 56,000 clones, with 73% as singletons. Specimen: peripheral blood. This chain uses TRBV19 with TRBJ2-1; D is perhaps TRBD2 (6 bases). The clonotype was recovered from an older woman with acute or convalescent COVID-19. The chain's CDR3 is CASKGTATYNEQFF. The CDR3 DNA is TGTGCGAGTAAGGGGACTGCGACCTACAATGAGCAGTTCTTC.